Sequencing of this TCR beta chain was carried out in a study of tumor-infiltrating lymphocytes in primary liver carcinoma. Whole-study results and caveats: Tumor region pairs outstripped tumor-adjacent and tumor-blood pairs in overlap.

The germline gives CDR1 SGHKS, CDR2 YYEKEE (reference sequence). This CDR3 has 12 amino acids. This clonotype turned up a few times. Its antigen is unknown. One end of the junction is discordant with germline, which a read error may explain. TCR beta cDNA was prepared out of roughly 490 ng total RNA by means of a constant-region primer. What produced the TCR beta libraries was three nested multiplex PCR rounds using slightly modified ARM-PCR. Researchers ran the first two PCR rounds for 10 cycles each with TRBV1-TRBV30 forward primers and a C-beta reverse primer. TCRdb passed the multiplex PCR reads through MiXCR, listing each CDR3 protein once. The repertoire holds around 330,000 distinct CDR3 sequences, with nearly 60% as singletons. Extraction also yielded germline DNA, while blood RNA was obtained from unsorted whole blood.

This chain connects TRBV5-5 to TRBJ2-7; D gene uncertain. Material for sequencing was peripheral blood. The TCR sequence derives from a woman aged 30 to 39 with primary liver carcinoma and hepatitis B virus infection. CDR3: CASSYHIDEQHF. In DNA form, the CDR3 reads TGTGCCAGCAGCTACCACATAGACGAGCAGCACTTC.